This TCR beta chain was recovered during a study of control samples from healthy donors and cancer patients. Produced via immunoSEQ multiplex PCR; TCRdb's table is partial and in-frame only. The data show under 450,000 clones, with approximately 92% seen just once and 5.5% to 7.5% held by the top ten. From germline, CDR1 is WNHNN and CDR2 SYGVQD (reference sequence). This CDR3 spans 15 amino acids. V lost 0 bases and J lost 0, with 8 bases in between. The sequence came from a man aged 35-49 years with head and neck cancer. The chain has TRBV10-1 and TRBJ1-1; D possibly corresponds to TRBD1 (6 bases). The sample consisted of PBMCs. CDR3 DNA: TGCGCCAGCAGTGAGTCTAACAGGGTGAACACTGAAGCTTTCTTT. Translating it yields CASSESNRVNTEAFF.